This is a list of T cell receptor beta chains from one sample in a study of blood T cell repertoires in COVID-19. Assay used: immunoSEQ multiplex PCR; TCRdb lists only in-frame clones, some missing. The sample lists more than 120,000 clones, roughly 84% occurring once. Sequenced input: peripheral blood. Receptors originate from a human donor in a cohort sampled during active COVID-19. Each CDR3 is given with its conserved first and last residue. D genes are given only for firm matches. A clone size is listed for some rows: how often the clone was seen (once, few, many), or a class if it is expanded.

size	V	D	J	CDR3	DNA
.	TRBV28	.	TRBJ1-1	CASSKTGGNTEAFF	TGTGCCAGCAGTAAGACAGGCGGGAACACTGAAGCTTTCTTT
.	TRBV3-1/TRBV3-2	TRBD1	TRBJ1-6	CASSYGQGVSPLHF	TGTGCCAGCAGCTACGGACAGGGGGTCTCACCCCTCCACTTT
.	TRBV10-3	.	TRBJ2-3	CAIRQGRDTQYF	TGTGCCATCCGGCAGGGCAGGGATACGCAGTATTTT
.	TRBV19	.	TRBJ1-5	CASSITGRRGNQPQHF	TGTGCCAGTAGTATTACAGGGCGGCGGGGCAATCAGCCCCAGCATTTT
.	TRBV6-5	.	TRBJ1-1	CASSSPGGDTEAFF	TGTGCCAGCAGTTCCCCGGGGGGGGACACTGAAGCTTTCTTT
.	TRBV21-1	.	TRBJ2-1	CASIPGEPGLALTTYNEQFF	TGTGCCAGCATCCCCGGGGAGCCGGGACTAGCGTTAACAACTTACAATGAGCAGTTCTTC
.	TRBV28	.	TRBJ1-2	CASSTLTENYGYTF	TGTGCCAGCAGTACCCTAACAGAGAACTATGGCTACACCTTC
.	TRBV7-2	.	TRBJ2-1	CASSLGLGPYNEQFF	TGTGCCAGCAGCTTAGGCCTCGGTCCCTACAATGAGCAGTTCTTC
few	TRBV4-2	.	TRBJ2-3	CASSQQMGFGDSTDTQYF	TGTGCCAGCAGCCAGCAAATGGGCTTCGGGGATAGCACAGATACGCAGTATTTT
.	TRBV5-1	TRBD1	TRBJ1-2	CASSGQGDGYTF	TGCGCCAGCAGCGGCCAGGGGGATGGCTACACCTTC
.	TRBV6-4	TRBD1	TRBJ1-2	CASSFTGGDGYTF	TGTGCCAGCAGCTTTACAGGGGGCGATGGCTACACCTTC
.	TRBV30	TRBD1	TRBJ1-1	CAWSQGGQNTEAFF	TGTGCCTGGTCTCAGGGGGGACAGAACACTGAAGCTTTCTTT
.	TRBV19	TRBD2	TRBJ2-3	CASSSREGRGDTQYF	TGTGCCAGTAGTAGTCGGGAGGGCCGGGGGGATACGCAGTATTTT
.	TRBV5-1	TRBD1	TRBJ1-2	CASSPRTGNYGYTF	TGCGCCAGCAGCCCCCGGACAGGGAACTATGGCTACACCTTC
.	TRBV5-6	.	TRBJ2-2	CASSWAGSGELFF	TGTGCCAGCAGTTGGGCGGGATCCGGGGAGCTGTTTTTT
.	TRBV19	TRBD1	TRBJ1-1	CASSIGSGRTGSTEAFF	TGTGCCAGTAGTATAGGGAGCGGCCGGACAGGGTCCACTGAAGCTTTCTTT
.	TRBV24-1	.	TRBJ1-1	CATAREEELNTEAFF	TGTGCCACCGCTCGGGAGGAGGAATTGAACACTGAAGCTTTCTTT
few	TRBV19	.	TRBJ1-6	CASSMGSAGNSPLHF	TGTGCCAGTAGTATGGGGTCGGCAGGGAATTCACCCCTCCACTTT
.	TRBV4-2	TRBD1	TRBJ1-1	CASSPGQGARTEAFF	TGTGCCAGCAGCCCAGGACAGGGGGCGAGGACTGAAGCTTTCTTT
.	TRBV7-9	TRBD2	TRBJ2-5	CASSWGLSGSRDQETQYF	TGTGCCAGCAGCTGGGGACTAAGCGGGAGTAGGGACCAAGAGACCCAGTACTTC
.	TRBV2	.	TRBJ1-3	CASSYDRSFSGNTIYF	TGTGCCAGCAGTTATGACAGGTCGTTCTCTGGAAACACCATATATTTT
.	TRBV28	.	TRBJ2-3	CASMNRRGLTTDTQYF	TGTGCCAGCATGAATAGGAGGGGGCTTACCACAGATACGCAGTATTTT
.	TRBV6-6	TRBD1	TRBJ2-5	CASSQDRAKVQETQYF	TGTGCCAGCAGTCAGGACAGGGCGAAGGTCCAAGAGACCCAGTACTTC
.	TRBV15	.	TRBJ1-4	CATSRDYGGEKLFF	TGTGCCACCAGCAGAGATTACGGCGGCGAAAAACTGTTTTTT
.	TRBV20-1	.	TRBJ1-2	CSARAGNGYTF	TGCAGTGCTAGGGCGGGGAACGGCTACACCTTC
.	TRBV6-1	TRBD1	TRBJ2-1	CASSELPGGYEQFF	TGTGCCAGCAGTGAACTTCCAGGGGGCTATGAGCAGTTCTTC
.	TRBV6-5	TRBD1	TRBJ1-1	CASRGTGANTEAFF	TGTGCCAGCAGGGGGACAGGGGCGAACACTGAAGCTTTCTTT